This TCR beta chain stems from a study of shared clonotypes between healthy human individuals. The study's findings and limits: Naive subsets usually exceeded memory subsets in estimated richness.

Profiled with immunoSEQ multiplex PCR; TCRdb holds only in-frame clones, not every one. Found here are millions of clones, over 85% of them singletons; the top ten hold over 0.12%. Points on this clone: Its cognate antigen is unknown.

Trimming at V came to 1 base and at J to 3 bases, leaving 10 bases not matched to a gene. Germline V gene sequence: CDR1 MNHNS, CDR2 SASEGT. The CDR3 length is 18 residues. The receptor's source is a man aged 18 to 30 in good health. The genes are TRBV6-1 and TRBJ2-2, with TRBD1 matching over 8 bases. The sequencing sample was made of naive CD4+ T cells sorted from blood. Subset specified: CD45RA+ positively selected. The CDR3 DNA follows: TGTGCCAGCAGTGAAGGGACAGGGTCAATTGGGGACACCGGGGAGCTGTTTTTT. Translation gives CASSEGTGSIGDTGELFF.